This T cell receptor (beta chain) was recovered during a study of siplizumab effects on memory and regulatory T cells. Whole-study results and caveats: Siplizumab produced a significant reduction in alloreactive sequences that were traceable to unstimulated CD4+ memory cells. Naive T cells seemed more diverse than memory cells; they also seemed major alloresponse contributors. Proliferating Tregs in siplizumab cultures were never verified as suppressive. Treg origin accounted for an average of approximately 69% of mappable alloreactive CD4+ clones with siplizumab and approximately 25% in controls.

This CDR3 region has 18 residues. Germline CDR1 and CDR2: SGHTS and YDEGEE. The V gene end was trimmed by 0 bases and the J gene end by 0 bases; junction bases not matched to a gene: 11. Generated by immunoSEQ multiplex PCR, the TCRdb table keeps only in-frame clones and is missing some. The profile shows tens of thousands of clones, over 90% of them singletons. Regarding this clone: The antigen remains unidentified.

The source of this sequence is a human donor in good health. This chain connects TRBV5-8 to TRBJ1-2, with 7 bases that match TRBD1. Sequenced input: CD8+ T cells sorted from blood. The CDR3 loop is CASSLGVGQASANYGYTF. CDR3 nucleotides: TGTGCCAGCAGCTTGGGGGTCGGACAGGCCTCAGCTAACTATGGCTACACCTTC.